The rows below give T cell receptor beta chains drawn from one sample of a study of CD8+ T cells in alopecia areata. Profiling relied on immunoSEQ multiplex PCR, and the TCRdb table lists in-frame clones only, not all of them. The data show fewer than 100,000 clones, 60% to 80% seen once. The sequencing used CD8+ T cells sorted from blood, collected at week 44, from a patient treated with tofacitinib. These receptors originate from a human donor with alopecia areata. Each CDR3 is given with its conserved first and last residue. Fields, in order: D gene, clone size, V gene, CDR3 length, J gene, CDR3 protein, CDR3 DNA. A D gene is named only where the DNA matches it firmly. Size is stated for part of the rows, as once, few or many counts, or as a class when the clone is expanded.

>.|.|TRBV7-2|18|TRBJ2-6
CASSLTGQILSGANVLTF
TGTGCCAGCAGCCTAACGGGACAAATACTCTCTGGGGCCAACGTCCTGACTTTC
>.|.|TRBV6-5|15|TRBJ2-3
CASSYSGLATDTQYF
TGTGCCAGCAGTTACTCGGGACTCGCCACAGATACGCAGTATTTT
>.|.|TRBV9|11|TRBJ2-1
CASSDGNEQFF
TGTGCCAGCAGCGACGGTAATGAGCAGTTCTTC
>TRBD2|.|TRBV11-2|15|TRBJ2-1
CASRLVSGGAYEQFF
TGTGCCAGCAGACTGGTGAGCGGGGGGGCCTATGAGCAGTTCTTC
>.|.|TRBV5-6|15|TRBJ2-5
CASSLAGGARETQYF
TGTGCCAGCAGCTTGGCTGGGGGCGCGAGAGAGACCCAGTACTTC
>TRBD2|.|TRBV4-3|15|TRBJ2-3
CASSQTGGVTDTQYF
TGCGCCAGCAGCCAGACGGGGGGGGTCACAGATACGCAGTATTTT
>.|.|TRBV30|13|TRBJ1-1
CAWSLGMNTEAFF
TGTGCCTGGAGTCTGGGGATGAACACTGAAGCTTTCTTT
>.|.|TRBV4-3|15|TRBJ2-7
CASSQDYQGSYEQYF
TGCGCCAGCAGCCAAGATTACCAGGGTTCCTACGAGCAGTACTTC
>.|.|TRBV11-2|14|TRBJ1-2
CASSPGPSQWGYTF
TGTGCCAGCAGCCCCGGACCGTCACAGTGGGGCTACACCTTC
>.|.|TRBV11-2|12|TRBJ2-7
CASSLGSLEQYF
TGTGCCAGCAGCTTAGGCAGTTTGGAGCAGTACTTC
>TRBD2|.|TRBV7-6|17|TRBJ2-5
CASSFGTSGEKQETQYF
TGTGCCAGCAGCTTTGGGACTAGCGGGGAGAAACAAGAGACCCAGTACTTC
>TRBD1|.|TRBV5-6|16|TRBJ1-1
CASSKTGTGLNTEAFF
TGTGCCAGCAGCAAGACAGGGACGGGATTGAACACTGAAGCTTTCTTT
>.|.|TRBV29-1|13|TRBJ1-4
CSVVAQGPEKLFF
TGCAGCGTTGTCGCGCAGGGGCCGGAAAAACTGTTTTTT
>.|.|TRBV4-3|15|TRBJ1-1
CASSPNRAVNTEAFF
TGCGCCAGCAGCCCCAACCGGGCAGTGAACACTGAAGCTTTCTTT
>.|.|TRBV15|14|TRBJ1-4
CATQSTPPAEKLFF
TGTGCCACCCAGTCCACTCCCCCGGCGGAAAAACTGTTTTTT
>TRBD1|.|TRBV7-2|14|TRBJ2-7
CASSNRDSTYEQYF
TGTGCCAGCAGCAACCGGGACAGTACCTACGAGCAGTACTTC
>.|.|TRBV5-6|14|TRBJ1-5
CASSLGGAGQPQHF
TGTGCCAGCAGCTTGGGCGGGGCCGGTCAGCCCCAGCATTTT
>.|.|TRBV10-3|14|TRBJ2-5
CAISESLNQETQYF
TGTGCCATCAGTGAGTCATTGAACCAAGAGACCCAGTACTTC
>.|.|TRBV30|12|TRBJ1-1
CAWTEMNTEAFF
TGTGCCTGGACAGAGATGAACACTGAAGCTTTCTTT
>.|few|TRBV7-3|14|TRBJ2-1
CASSYVGDPNEQFF
TGTGCCAGCAGTTACGTGGGGGACCCCAATGAGCAGTTCTTC
>TRBD1|.|TRBV19|13|TRBJ1-2
CASSTGTGNGYTF
TGTGCCAGTAGTACGGGGACAGGGAATGGCTACACCTTC
>.|.|TRBV5-1|12|TRBJ2-7
CASSLEGNEQYF
TGCGCCAGCAGCTTGGAGGGGAACGAGCAGTACTTC
>.|.|TRBV9|12|TRBJ2-7
CASSEGIGEQYF
TGTGCCAGCAGCGAGGGTATCGGCGAGCAGTACTTC
>TRBD2|.|TRBV7-2|16|TRBJ2-5
CASSLEISGIQETQYF
TGTGCCAGCAGCTTAGAGATTAGCGGGATCCAAGAGACCCAGTACTTC
>TRBD1|.|TRBV4-3|15|TRBJ1-1
CASSQDGTGNTEAFF
TGCGCCAGCAGCCAAGATGGGACAGGGAACACTGAAGCTTTCTTT
>.|.|TRBV30|12|TRBJ2-1
CAWSVTVWEQFF
TGTGCCTGGAGTGTTACGGTGTGGGAGCAGTTCTTC
>.|.|TRBV11-1|12|TRBJ2-7
CASSAPSAEQYF
TGTGCCAGCAGCGCACCCTCGGCCGAGCAGTACTTC
>.|.|TRBV29-1|14|TRBJ2-1
CSACSLGGYNEQFF
TGCAGCGCCTGTTCTCTCGGGGGCTACAATGAGCAGTTCTTC
>.|.|TRBV19|15|TRBJ2-3
CASSRAKTPGDTQYF
TGTGCCAGTAGTCGCGCCAAAACTCCAGGGGATACGCAGTATTTT
>TRBD2|.|TRBV27|16|TRBJ2-1
CASSLHGSGAYNEQFF
TGTGCCAGCAGTCTACACGGGAGCGGGGCCTACAATGAGCAGTTCTTC
>.|.|TRBV10-1|14|TRBJ2-1
CASSRSGVRGEQFF
TGCGCCAGCAGTCGATCGGGGGTTAGGGGTGAGCAGTTCTTC
>.|.|TRBV7-8|17|TRBJ1-1
CASSLGARGAMNTEAFF
TGTGCCAGCAGCTTAGGGGCGAGGGGGGCCATGAACACTGAAGCTTTCTTT
>TRBD1|.|TRBV27|15|TRBJ2-7
CASSLSAGQGNEQYF
TGTGCCAGCAGTTTATCCGCGGGACAGGGCAACGAGCAGTACTTC
>.|.|TRBV2|12|TRBJ2-7
CASSVLTYEQYF
TGTGCCAGCAGTGTCTTAACCTACGAGCAGTACTTC
>.|.|TRBV11-3|15|TRBJ1-1
CASSRRGTGNTEAFF
TGTGCCAGCAGCCGCAGGGGCACGGGGAACACTGAAGCTTTCTTT
>TRBD1|.|TRBV6-1|15|TRBJ2-7
CASSDGLGTEYEQYF
TGTGCCAGCAGTGATGGGCTCGGGACAGAATACGAGCAGTACTTC
>TRBD1|.|TRBV4-3|16|TRBJ1-2
CASSQDRQGAVYGYTF
TGCGCCAGCAGCCAAGATAGACAGGGGGCCGTCTATGGCTACACCTTC
>.|.|TRBV7-9|10|TRBJ2-1
CASSPDEQFF
TGTGCCAGCAGCCCTGATGAGCAGTTCTTC
>.|.|TRBV7-2|15|TRBJ2-3
CASSRANGGRDTQYF
TGTGCCAGCAGCAGAGCGAATGGGGGCAGAGATACGCAGTATTTT
>.|.|TRBV19|15|TRBJ1-1
CASSIVGGVRTEAFF
TGTGCCAGTAGTATAGTTGGGGGCGTACGAACTGAAGCTTTCTTT
>.|.|TRBV27|11|TRBJ1-1
CASSAPGVRFF
TGTGCCAGCAGTGCCCCGGGGGTACGTTTCTTT